Shown below are 7 T cell receptor beta chains from a single sample sequenced in a study of blood T cell repertoires in COVID-19. TCRdb's copy holds only in-frame clones and misses some; the assay was immunoSEQ multiplex PCR. The data contain approximately 120,000 clones, around 80% of them seen just once; the ten biggest clones take up around 4%. The sequencing sample was made of peripheral blood. Receptors originate from a woman aged 45-65 years with acute or convalescent COVID-19.

This clone was found once. The chain links TRBV4-1 to TRBJ2-7; 9 nucleotides align to TRBD2. CDR3 length: 16 residues. J gave up 2 bases and V 3 bases, and 8 bases lay outside the gene matches. Germline CDR1 MGHRA, CDR2 YSYEKL. CDR3 protein: CASSQIAGARTYEQYF. As DNA, the CDR3 is TGCGCCAGCAGCCAGATAGCGGGGGCCCGAACCTACGAGCAGTACTTC.

DNA of the CDR3: TGTGCCAGCAGCTACACAGGGGGGTTTGGGGCCAACGTCCTGACTTTC. This sequence encodes CASSYTGGFGANVLTF. The chain is built from TRBV7-2 and TRBJ2-6; 8 bases fit TRBD1. Unmatched junction bases numbered 5, after V lost 4 bases and J lost 3 bases. Looked up from germline, CDR1 is SGHTA and CDR2 is FQGNSA. There are 16 residues in the CDR3.

The rearrangement links TRBV19 to TRBJ2-3; D is perhaps TRBD2 (5 bases). Germline values: CDR1 LNHDA, CDR2 SQIVND (reference sequence). V was cut by 0 bases and J by 9 bases, with 13 bases left in between. The CDR3 spans 14 residues. CDR3 sequence: CASSIDQASLTQYF. CDR3 in DNA: TGTGCCAGTAGTATAGATCAGGCTAGCTTGACGCAGTATTTT. The full variable domain, rest sourced from reference TRBV19 and TRBJ2-3, is DGGITQSPKYLFRKEGQNVTLSCEQNLNHDAMYWYRQDPGQGLRLIYYSQIVNDFQKGDIAEGYSVSREKKESFPLTVTSAQKNPTAFYLCASSIDQASLTQYFGPGTRLTVL.

The gene calls are TRBV6-5 and TRBJ1-2, with unresolved D. Per germline, CDR1 MNHEY and CDR2 SVGAGI. V lost 5 bases, J lost 8 bases, and 15 bases lay in between. This CDR3 region has 13 residues. The chain's CDR3 is CASSPTPGGGYTF. The CDR3 nucleotides read TGTGCCAGCAGTCCCACTCCAGGTGGGGGCTACACCTTC.

The V and J genes are TRBV5-1 and TRBJ2-5; 8 positions agree with TRBD2. The CDR3 contains 17 residues. After removal of 0 bases from V and 5 bases from J, the junction contained 12 bases not matched to a gene. The V gene's germline CDR1 is SGHRS and CDR2 YFSETQ. CDR3 DNA: TGCGCCAGCAGCTTGGGGACCTTAGCGGGATACCTGGAGACCCAGTACTTC. It is translated as CASSLGTLAGYLETQYF.

This chain uses TRBV7-3 with TRBJ2-7; weak D call: TRBD2 (6 bases). CDR3 length equals 15 residues. Germline V CDR1 and CDR2: SGHTA, FQGTGA. V gave up 0 bases and J gave up 2 bases, with 11 bases separating them. The CDR3 nucleotides read TGTGCCAGCAGCTTAACGGGGGGAATAGCCTACGAGCAGTACTTC. Amino acid sequence: CASSLTGGIAYEQYF.

The V and J genes are TRBV7-2 and TRBJ2-3; the D gene is possibly TRBD2 (5 bases). There are 12 residues in the CDR3. Germline V gene lookup returns CDR1 SGHTA and CDR2 FQGNSA. V lost 4 bases and J lost 8, with 10 bases in between. This CDR3 is CASSSSWSTQYF. CDR3 nucleotides: TGTGCCAGCAGCTCTAGCTGGAGTACGCAGTATTTT.